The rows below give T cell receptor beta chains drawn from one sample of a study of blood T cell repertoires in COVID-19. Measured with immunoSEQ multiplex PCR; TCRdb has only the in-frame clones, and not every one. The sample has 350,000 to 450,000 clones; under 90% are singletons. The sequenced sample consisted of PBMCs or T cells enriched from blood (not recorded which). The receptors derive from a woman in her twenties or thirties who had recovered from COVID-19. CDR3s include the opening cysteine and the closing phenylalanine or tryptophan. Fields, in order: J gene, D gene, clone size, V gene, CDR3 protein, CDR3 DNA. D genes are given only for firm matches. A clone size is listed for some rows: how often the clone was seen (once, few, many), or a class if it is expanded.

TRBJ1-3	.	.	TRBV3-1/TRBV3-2	CASSWGPGGNTIYF	TGTGCCAGCAGCTGGGGGCCGGGAGGAAACACCATATATTTT
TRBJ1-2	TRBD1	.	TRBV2	CASSEGQGPSGYTF	TGTGCCAGCAGTGAAGGACAGGGTCCGTCGGGCTACACCTTC
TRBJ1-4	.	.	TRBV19	CASSMRSAGQTHKSLFF	TGTGCCAGTAGTATGCGCTCAGCCGGACAGACGCACAAAAGCCTGTTTTTT
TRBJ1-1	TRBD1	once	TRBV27	CASSLIRTGAENTEAFF	TGTGCCAGCAGCCTAATCCGGACAGGGGCGGAGAACACTGAAGCTTTCTTT
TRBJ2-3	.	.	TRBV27	CASSSRAGYTDTQYF	TGTGCCAGCAGCTCCAGGGCAGGGTACACAGATACGCAGTATTTT
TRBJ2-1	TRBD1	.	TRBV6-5	CASSTGTGRYNEQFF	TGTGCCAGCAGTACCGGGACAGGGAGGTACAATGAGCAGTTCTTC
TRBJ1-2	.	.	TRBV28	CASSSANSAGYTF	TGTGCCAGCTCGAGCGCTAATTCGGCGGGCTACACCTTC
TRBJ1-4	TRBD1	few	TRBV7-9	CASSLGAGDVQGAAEKLFF	TGTGCCAGCAGCTTAGGGGCAGGGGACGTACAGGGGGCGGCAGAAAAACTGTTTTTT
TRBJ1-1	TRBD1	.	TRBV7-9	CASSLPGQGTTEAFF	TGTGCCAGCAGCTTACCGGGACAGGGAACGACTGAAGCTTTCTTT
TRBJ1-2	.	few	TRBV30	CAWRFGWGDYGYTF	TGTGCCTGGAGATTTGGGTGGGGGGACTATGGCTACACCTTC
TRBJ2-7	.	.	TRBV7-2	CASSLEGGFYEQYF	TGTGCCAGCAGCTTAGAGGGGGGGTTTTACGAGCAGTACTTC
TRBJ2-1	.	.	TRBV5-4	CASSIGSSYNEQFF	TGTGCCAGCAGCATAGGGAGCTCCTACAATGAGCAGTTCTTC
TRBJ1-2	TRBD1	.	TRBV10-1	CANPQGTLCYGYTF	TGCGCCAACCCACAGGGGACCCTATGCTATGGCTACACCTTC
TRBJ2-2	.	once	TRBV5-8	CASSLDQANTGELFF	TGTGCCAGCAGCTTGGATCAGGCGAACACCGGGGAGCTGTTTTTT
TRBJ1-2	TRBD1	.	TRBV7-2	CASSLRTGGARYGYTF	TGTGCCAGCAGCTTAAGGACAGGGGGCGCGCGGTATGGCTACACCTTC
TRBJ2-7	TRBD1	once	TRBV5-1	CASSFRGHEQYF	TGCGCCAGCAGCTTCAGGGGGCACGAGCAGTACTTC
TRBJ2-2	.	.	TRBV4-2	CASSLTRGSAGNTGELFF	TGTGCCAGCAGTCTCACAAGAGGCTCGGCGGGGAACACCGGGGAGCTGTTTTTT
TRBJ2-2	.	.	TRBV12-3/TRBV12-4	CASSFTNTGELFF	TGTGCCAGCAGTTTCACGAACACCGGGGAGCTGTTTTTT
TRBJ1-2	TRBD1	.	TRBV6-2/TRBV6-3	CASSRTGDGYTF	TGTGCCAGCAGTCGGACAGGCGATGGCTACACCTTC
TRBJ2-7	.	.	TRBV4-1	CASSQGPGNPYEQYF	TGCGCCAGCAGCCAAGGGCCGGGAAACCCCTACGAGCAGTACTTC
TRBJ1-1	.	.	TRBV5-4	CASSHPGRGHEAFF	TGTGCCAGCAGCCACCCAGGGAGGGGACATGAAGCTTTCTTT
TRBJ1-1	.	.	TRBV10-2	CASSERGGDTEAFF	TGCGCCAGCAGTGAGAGGGGCGGCGACACTGAAGCTTTCTTT
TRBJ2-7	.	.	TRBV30	CAWSPSSYEQYF	TGTGCCTGGAGCCCTAGCTCGTACGAGCAGTACTTC
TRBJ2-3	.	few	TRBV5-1	CASNRGGVDTDTQYF	TGCGCCAGCAATAGGGGGGGAGTAGACACAGATACGCAGTATTTT
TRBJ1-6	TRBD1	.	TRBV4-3	CASSLKGDRGWGSPLHF	TGCGCCAGCAGCCTTAAGGGGGACAGGGGCTGGGGATCACCCCTCCACTTT
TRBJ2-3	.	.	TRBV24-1	CATEGGFTDTQYF	TGTGCCACGGAAGGGGGTTTCACAGATACGCAGTATTTT
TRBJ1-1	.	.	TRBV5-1	CASSHREGGYEAFF	TGCGCCAGCAGCCACAGGGAGGGAGGGTACGAAGCTTTCTTT
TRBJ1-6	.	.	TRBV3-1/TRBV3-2	CASSQGSLLSPLHF	TGTGCCAGCAGCCAAGGGAGCTTGTTGTCACCCCTCCACTTT